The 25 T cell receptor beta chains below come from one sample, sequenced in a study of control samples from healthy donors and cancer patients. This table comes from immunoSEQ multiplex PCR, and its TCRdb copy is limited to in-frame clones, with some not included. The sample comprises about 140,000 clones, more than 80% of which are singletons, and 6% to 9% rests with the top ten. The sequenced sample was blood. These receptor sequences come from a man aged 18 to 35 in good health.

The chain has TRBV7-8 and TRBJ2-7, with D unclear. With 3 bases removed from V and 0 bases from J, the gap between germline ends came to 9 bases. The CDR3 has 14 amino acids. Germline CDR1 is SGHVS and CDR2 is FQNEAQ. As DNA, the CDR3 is TGTGCCAGCAGCTTGGTTTATTCCTCCTACGAGCAGTACTTC. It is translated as CASSLVYSSYEQYF.

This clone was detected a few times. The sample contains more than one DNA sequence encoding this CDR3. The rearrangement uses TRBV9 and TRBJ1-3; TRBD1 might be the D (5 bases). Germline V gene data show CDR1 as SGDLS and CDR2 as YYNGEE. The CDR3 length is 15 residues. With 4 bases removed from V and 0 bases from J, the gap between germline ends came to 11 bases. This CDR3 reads CASSRGGNSGNTIYF. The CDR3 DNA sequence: TGTGCCAGCAGCCGGGGGGGAAACTCTGGAAACACCATATATTTT. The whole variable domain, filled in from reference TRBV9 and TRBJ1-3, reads DSGVTQTPKHLITATGQRVTLRCSPRSGDLSVYWYQQSLDQGLQFLIQYYNGEERAKGNILERFSAQQFPDLHSELNLSSLELGDSALYFCASSRGGNSGNTIYFGEGSWLTVV.

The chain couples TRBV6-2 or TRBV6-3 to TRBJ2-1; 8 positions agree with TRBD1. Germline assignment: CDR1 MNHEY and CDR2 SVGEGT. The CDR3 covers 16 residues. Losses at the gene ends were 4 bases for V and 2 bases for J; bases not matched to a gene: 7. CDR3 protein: CASSSGQEPTYNEQFF. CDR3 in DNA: TGTGCCAGCAGTTCGGGACAGGAACCCACCTACAATGAGCAGTTCTTC.

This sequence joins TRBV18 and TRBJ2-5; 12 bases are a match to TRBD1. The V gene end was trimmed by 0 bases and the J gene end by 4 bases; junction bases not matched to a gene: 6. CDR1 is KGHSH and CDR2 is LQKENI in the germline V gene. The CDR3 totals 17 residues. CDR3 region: CASSPPPGTGGRETQYF. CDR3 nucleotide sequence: TGTGCCAGCTCACCACCTCCCGGGACAGGGGGCCGAGAGACCCAGTACTTC.

The CDR3 nucleotides are TGTGCCAGCAGCCCGGGCAAGGTCTTCGAGACCCAGTACTTC. It is translated as CASSPGKVFETQYF. This chain uses TRBV7-9 with TRBJ2-5, with D unresolved. Germline V gene data show CDR1 as SEHNR and CDR2 as FQNEAQ (reference sequence). Trimming removed 5 bases at V and 5 bases at J, with 15 bases between. The CDR3 has 14 residues.

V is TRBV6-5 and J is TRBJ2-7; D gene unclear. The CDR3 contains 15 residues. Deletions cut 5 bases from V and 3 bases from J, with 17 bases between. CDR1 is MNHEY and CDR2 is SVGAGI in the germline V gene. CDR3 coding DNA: TGTGCCAGCAGTCCCAGGCAGGTATCGTTCTACGAGCAGTACTTC. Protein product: CASSPRQVSFYEQYF.

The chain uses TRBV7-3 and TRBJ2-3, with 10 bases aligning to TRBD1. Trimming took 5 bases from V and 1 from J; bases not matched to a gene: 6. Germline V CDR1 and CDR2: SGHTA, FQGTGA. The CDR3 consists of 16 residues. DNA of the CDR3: TGTGCCAGCAGCCGACCAGGACAGGGGGGCACAGATACGCAGTATTTT. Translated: CASSRPGQGGTDTQYF.

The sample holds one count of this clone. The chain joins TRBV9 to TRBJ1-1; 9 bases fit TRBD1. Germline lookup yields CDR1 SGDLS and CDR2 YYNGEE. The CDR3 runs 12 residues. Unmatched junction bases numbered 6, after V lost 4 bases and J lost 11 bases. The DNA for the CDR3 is TGTGCCAGCAGCCCTACAGGGGGCGAGGCTTTCTTT. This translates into CASSPTGGEAFF.

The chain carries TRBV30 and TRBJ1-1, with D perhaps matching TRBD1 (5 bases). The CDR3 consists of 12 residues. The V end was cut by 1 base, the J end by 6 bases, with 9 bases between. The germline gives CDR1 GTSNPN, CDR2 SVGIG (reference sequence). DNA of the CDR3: TGTGCCTGGAGTGCGGGGGGGGCTGAAGCTTTCTTT. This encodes CAWSAGGAEAFF.

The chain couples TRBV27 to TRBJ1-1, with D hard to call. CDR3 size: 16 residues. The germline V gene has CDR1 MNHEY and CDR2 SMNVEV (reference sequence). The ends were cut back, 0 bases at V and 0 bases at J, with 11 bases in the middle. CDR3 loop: CASSLSNGPVNTEAFF. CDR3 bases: TGTGCCAGCAGTTTATCGAATGGACCCGTGAACACTGAAGCTTTCTTT.

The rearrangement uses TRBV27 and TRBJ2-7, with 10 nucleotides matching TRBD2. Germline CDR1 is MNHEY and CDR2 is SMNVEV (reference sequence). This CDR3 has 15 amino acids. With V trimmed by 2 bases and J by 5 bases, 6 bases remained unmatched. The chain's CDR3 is CASSLVLAGKHEQYF. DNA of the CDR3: TGTGCCAGCAGTTTAGTACTAGCGGGGAAGCACGAGCAGTACTTC.

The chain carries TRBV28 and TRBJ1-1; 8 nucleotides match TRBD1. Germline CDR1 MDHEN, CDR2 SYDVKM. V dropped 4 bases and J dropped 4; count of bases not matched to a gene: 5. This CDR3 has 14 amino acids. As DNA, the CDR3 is TGTGCCAGCAGTTACGACAGGGGTGCCACTGAAGCTTTCTTT. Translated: CASSYDRGATEAFF.

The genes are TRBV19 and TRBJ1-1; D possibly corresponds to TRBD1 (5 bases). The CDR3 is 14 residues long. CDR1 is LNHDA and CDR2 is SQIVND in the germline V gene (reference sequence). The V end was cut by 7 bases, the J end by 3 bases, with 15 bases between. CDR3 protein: CASTMGRGDTEAFF. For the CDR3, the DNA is TGTGCCAGTACCATGGGTAGGGGTGACACTGAAGCTTTCTTT.

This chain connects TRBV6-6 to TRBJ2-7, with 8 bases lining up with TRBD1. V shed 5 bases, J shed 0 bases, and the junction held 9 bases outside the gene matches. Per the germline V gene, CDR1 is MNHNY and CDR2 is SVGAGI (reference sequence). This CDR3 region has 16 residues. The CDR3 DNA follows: TGTGCCAGCAGTAACGCAGGGGGCGACAGCTCCTACGAGCAGTACTTC. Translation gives CASSNAGGDSSYEQYF.

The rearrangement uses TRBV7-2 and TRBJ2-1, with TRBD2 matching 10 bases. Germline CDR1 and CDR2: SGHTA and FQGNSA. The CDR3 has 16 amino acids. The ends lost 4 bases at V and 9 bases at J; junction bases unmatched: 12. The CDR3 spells CASSSSAGGPWGEQFF. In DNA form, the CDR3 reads TGTGCCAGCAGCTCCTCAGCGGGGGGGCCTTGGGGTGAGCAGTTCTTC.

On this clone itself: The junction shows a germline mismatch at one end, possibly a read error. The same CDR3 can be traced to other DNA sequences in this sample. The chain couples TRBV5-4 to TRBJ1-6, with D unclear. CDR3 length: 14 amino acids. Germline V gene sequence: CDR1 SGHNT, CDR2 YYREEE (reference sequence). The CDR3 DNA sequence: TGCGCCAGCAGCTGGGATAGGAATAATTCACCCCTCCACTTT. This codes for CASSWDRNNSPLHF. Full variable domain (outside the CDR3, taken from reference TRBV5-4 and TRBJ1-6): ETGVTQSPTHLIKTRGQQVTLRCSSQSGHNTVSWYQQALGQGPQFIFQYYREEENGRGNFPPRFSGLQFPNYSSELNVNALELDDSALYLCASSWDRNNSPLHFGNGTRLTVT.

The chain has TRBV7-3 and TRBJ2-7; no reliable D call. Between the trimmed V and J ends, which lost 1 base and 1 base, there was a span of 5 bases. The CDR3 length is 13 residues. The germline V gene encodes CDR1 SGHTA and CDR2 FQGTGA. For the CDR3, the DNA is TGTGCCAGCAGCTTAAAAGGTTCCTACGAGCAGTACTTC. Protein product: CASSLKGSYEQYF.

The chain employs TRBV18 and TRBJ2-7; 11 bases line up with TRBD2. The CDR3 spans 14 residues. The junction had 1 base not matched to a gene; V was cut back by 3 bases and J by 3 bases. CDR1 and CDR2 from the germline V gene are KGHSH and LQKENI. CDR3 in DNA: TGTGCCAGCTCACCCGGGACTAGCGGCTACGAGCAGTACTTC. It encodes CASSPGTSGYEQYF.

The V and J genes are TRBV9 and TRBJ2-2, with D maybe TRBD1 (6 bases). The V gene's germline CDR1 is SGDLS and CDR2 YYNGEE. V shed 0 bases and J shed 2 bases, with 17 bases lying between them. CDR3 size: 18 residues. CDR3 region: CASSVVGGGAGNTGELFF. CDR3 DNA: TGTGCCAGCAGCGTAGTTGGTGGGGGCGCAGGTAACACCGGGGAGCTGTTTTTT.

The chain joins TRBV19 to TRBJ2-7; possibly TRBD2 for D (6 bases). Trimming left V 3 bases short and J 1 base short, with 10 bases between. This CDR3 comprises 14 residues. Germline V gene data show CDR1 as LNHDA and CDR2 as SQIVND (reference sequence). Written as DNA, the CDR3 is TGTGCCAGTAGTATGGGCGGGAATTCCTACGAGCAGTACTTC. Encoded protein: CASSMGGNSYEQYF.

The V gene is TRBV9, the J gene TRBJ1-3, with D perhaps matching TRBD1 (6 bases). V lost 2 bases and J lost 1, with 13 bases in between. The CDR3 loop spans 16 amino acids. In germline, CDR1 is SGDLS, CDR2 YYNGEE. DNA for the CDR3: TGTGCCAGCAGCGTGACACAGGGAGCGTCTGGAAACACCATATATTTT. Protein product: CASSVTQGASGNTIYF.

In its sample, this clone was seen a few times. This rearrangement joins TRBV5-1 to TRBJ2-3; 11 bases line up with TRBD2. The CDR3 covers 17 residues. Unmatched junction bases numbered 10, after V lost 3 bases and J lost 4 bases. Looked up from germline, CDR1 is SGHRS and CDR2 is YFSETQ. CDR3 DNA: TGCGCCAGCAGCTACTCCACGCTTAGCGGGGGGGCAGATACGCAGTATTTT. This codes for CASSYSTLSGGADTQYF.

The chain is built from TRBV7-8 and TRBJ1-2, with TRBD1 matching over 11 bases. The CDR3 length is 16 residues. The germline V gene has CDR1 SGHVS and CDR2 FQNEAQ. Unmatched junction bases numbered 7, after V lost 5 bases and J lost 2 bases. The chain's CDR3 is CASSPDRGQANYGYTF. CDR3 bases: TGTGCCAGCAGCCCGGACAGGGGGCAGGCCAACTATGGCTACACCTTC.

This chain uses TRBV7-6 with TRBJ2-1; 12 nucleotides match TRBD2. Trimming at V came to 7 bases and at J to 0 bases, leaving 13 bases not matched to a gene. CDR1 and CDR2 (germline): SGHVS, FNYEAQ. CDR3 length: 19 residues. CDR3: CASTLKTSGGPSSYNEQFF. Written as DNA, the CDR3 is TGTGCCAGCACCCTTAAGACTAGCGGGGGACCGAGCTCCTACAATGAGCAGTTCTTC.

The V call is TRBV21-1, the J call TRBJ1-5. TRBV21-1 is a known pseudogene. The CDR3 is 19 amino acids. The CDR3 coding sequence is TGTGCCAGCAGCAAAGGACTGCACTCCAGTTTTAATAGCAATCAGCCCCAGCATTTT. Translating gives CASSKGLHSSFNSNQPQHF.